Presented here are 27 T cell receptor beta chains from one specimen sequenced in a study of T cell responses to AZD1222 COVID-19 vaccine. Method: immunoSEQ multiplex PCR; TCRdb's copy keeps in-frame clones and lacks some. Of 85,000 to 130,000 clones listed, under 90% are singletons. This sample comprised peripheral blood, obtained on day 0 of AZD1222 vaccination. The receptors were sampled from an adult in good health.

This clone was recorded only once. The gene calls are TRBV6-2 or TRBV6-3 and TRBJ2-1, with 12 positions matching TRBD1. CDR3 length: 15 residues. V was pared by 2 bases and J by 8 bases, with 4 bases of the junction left unmatched. Germline CDR1 is MNHEY and CDR2 is SVGEGT. The CDR3 DNA sequence: TGTGCCAGCAGTTACGGGACAGGGGGCATCGATGAGCAGTTCTTC. It specifies CASSYGTGGIDEQFF.

The table lists this clone with a few counts. The chain employs TRBV3-1 (or the pseudogene TRBV3-2) and TRBJ2-7, with D perhaps matching TRBD2 (6 bases). Germline V gene lookup returns CDR1 LGHDT and CDR2 YNNKEL (reference sequence). The CDR3 has 15 residues. Trimming removed 3 bases from V and 2 bases from J, with 14 bases in between. The CDR3 DNA follows: TGTGCCAGCAGCCACAGGATGGGACTTGCCTACGAGCAGTACTTC. Amino acids: CASSHRMGLAYEQYF.

V gene TRBV6-4 combines with J gene TRBJ2-1, with 7 nucleotides matching TRBD1. The CDR3 length is 14 residues. Germline V gives CDR1 MRHNA, CDR2 SNTAGT. The V gene end was trimmed by 6 bases and the J gene end by 7 bases; junction bases not matched to a gene: 9. DNA of the CDR3: TGTGCCAGCAGCGTAGGGACAGAGAGGAATGAGCAGTTCTTC. As protein: CASSVGTERNEQFF.

In its sample, this clone was seen a few times. The gene calls are TRBV19 and TRBJ2-7, with a weak D call TRBD1 (6 bases). Germline CDR1 is LNHDA and CDR2 is SQIVND (reference sequence). The CDR3 runs to 15 residues. Trimming cost V 1 base and J 4 bases, with 14 bases left between them. CDR3 sequence reads: CASSIGPGGEYEQYF. The CDR3 coding sequence is TGTGCCAGTAGTATAGGACCTGGGGGCGAATACGAGCAGTACTTC.

This clone was seen only once. The genes are TRBV5-1 and TRBJ2-5, with TRBD2 matching over 7 bases. The CDR3 length is 15 residues. Germline V gene sequence: CDR1 SGHRS, CDR2 YFSETQ. The J segment lost 1 base and the V segment lost 4 bases, leaving 7 bases of the junction unmatched. In DNA, the CDR3 is TGCGCCAGCAGCGCCACTAGCGCGTTCCAAGAGACCCAGTACTTC. It specifies CASSATSAFQETQYF.

This clone has just one count. The V and J genes are TRBV28 and TRBJ1-2; D not certain. The CDR3 extends over 13 amino acids. V was shortened by 6 bases and J by 3 bases, with 11 bases between the two germline ends. Per germline, CDR1 MDHEN and CDR2 SYDVKM. The CDR3 protein is CASSPREDYGYTF. CDR3 bases: TGTGCCAGCAGCCCCCGGGAGGACTATGGCTACACCTTC.

This rearrangement joins TRBV11-2 to TRBJ1-2; weak D call: TRBD1 (5 bases). V was cut by 0 bases and J by 0 bases, with 17 bases left in between. The CDR3 has 18 amino acids. Germline values: CDR1 SGHAT, CDR2 FQNNGV. The CDR3: CASSLEYGGDPANYGYTF. The CDR3 DNA reads TGTGCCAGCAGCTTAGAGTACGGGGGTGACCCAGCTAACTATGGCTACACCTTC.

This clone appeared a single time. This CDR3 is CASSGETYEQYF. The CDR3 DNA reads TGTGCCAGCAGCGGGGAGACCTACGAGCAGTACTTC. The chain joins TRBV9 to TRBJ2-7; TRBD2 might be the D (5 bases). Germline values: CDR1 SGDLS, CDR2 YYNGEE. V lost 3 bases, J lost 2 bases, and 6 bases lay in between. This CDR3 is 12 amino acids long.

V usage is TRBV7-3 and J usage is TRBJ2-2; 10 bases align to TRBD2. Trimming removed 5 bases from V and 6 bases from J; junction bases left unmatched: 9. The CDR3 contains 16 residues. Per germline, CDR1 SGHTA and CDR2 FQGTGA. As DNA, the CDR3 is TGTGCCAGCAGCCCCTCACTAGCGGGGAGCTCCGGGGAGCTGTTTTTT. Amino acid sequence: CASSPSLAGSSGELFF.

V usage is TRBV10-3 and J usage is TRBJ2-1; 7 bases are shared with TRBD1. V lost 9 bases, J lost 4 bases, and 6 bases stayed unmatched. CDR1 and CDR2 (germline): ENHRY, SYGVKD. The CDR3 runs 13 residues. The CDR3 protein is CAMSRDSYNEQFF. The CDR3, as DNA: TGTGCCATGTCCCGGGACAGTTACAATGAGCAGTTCTTC.

The chain combines TRBV5-5 with TRBJ1-1; D unresolved. The germline V and J ends were trimmed by 1 base and 1 base, with 5 bases remaining between them. Looked up from germline, CDR1 is SGHKS and CDR2 is YYEKEE (reference sequence). The length of the CDR3 is 13 residues. CDR3 amino acids: CASSLRQNTEAFF. The CDR3 DNA reads as TGTGCCAGCAGCTTGAGGCAGAACACTGAAGCTTTCTTT.

The J gene is TRBJ1-2, the V gene TRBV4-3; 9 bases are a match to TRBD1. V was pared by 3 bases and J by 3 bases, with 11 bases of the junction left unmatched. The CDR3 consists of 17 residues. Per the germline V gene, CDR1 is LGHNA and CDR2 is YSLEER. CDR3 sequence reads: CASSHVPGTGRDYGYTF. Here the CDR3 DNA reads TGCGCCAGCAGCCATGTACCCGGGACAGGGAGGGACTATGGCTACACCTTC.

V gene TRBV11-2 combines with J gene TRBJ1-3; weak D call: TRBD1 (6 bases). The germline V and J ends were trimmed by 5 bases and 0 bases, with 11 bases remaining between them. Per germline, CDR1 SGHAT and CDR2 FQNNGV. The CDR3 is 15 residues long. CDR3 amino acids: CASSPEGGSGNTIYF. The CDR3 coding sequence is TGTGCCAGCAGCCCCGAAGGGGGCTCTGGAAACACCATATATTTT.

The V gene is TRBV15, the J gene TRBJ1-1; D is uncertain. The CDR3 is made up of 12 amino acids. Germline lookup yields CDR1 LNHNV and CDR2 YYDKDF (reference sequence). V was pared by 4 bases and J by 4 bases, with 7 bases between. In nucleotides, the CDR3 is TGTGCCACCAGCACTACGCGCACTGAAGCTTTCTTT. Protein sequence: CATSTTRTEAFF.

J is TRBJ1-5 and V is TRBV7-2, with unresolved D. The CDR3 loop spans 15 amino acids. CDR1 is SGHTA and CDR2 is FQGNSA in the germline V gene. The ends were cut back, 0 bases at V and 5 bases at J, with 11 bases in the middle. The CDR3 reads CASSLASTDYQPQHF. DNA of the CDR3: TGTGCCAGCAGCTTAGCCTCAACAGATTATCAGCCCCAGCATTTT. Full variable domain (rest looked up from reference TRBV7-2 and TRBJ1-5): GAGVSQSPSNKVTEKGKDVELRCDPISGHTALYWYRQSLGQGLEFLIYFQGNSAPDKSGLPSDRFSAERTGGSVSTLTIQRTQQEDSAVYLCASSLASTDYQPQHFGDGTRLSIL.

The chain carries TRBV5-1 and TRBJ1-4; 7 positions match TRBD1. Germline assignment: CDR1 SGHRS and CDR2 YFSETQ. This CDR3 has 15 amino acids. J was trimmed by 7 bases and V by 3 bases; bases with no gene match: 9. CDR3 sequence: CASSSARGGGEKLFF. The DNA for the CDR3 is TGCGCCAGCAGCTCGGCCAGGGGGGGCGGTGAAAAACTGTTTTTT.

The chain carries TRBV5-1 and TRBJ1-1, with D possibly TRBD1 on 5 matching bases. The V gene lost 0 bases and the J gene lost 1 base, with 10 bases spanning the gap. The germline V gene has CDR1 SGHRS and CDR2 YFSETQ. This CDR3 is built from 15 residues. The CDR3 region is CASSLVGDPNTEAFF. CDR3 coding DNA: TGCGCCAGCAGCTTGGTGGGGGACCCGAACACTGAAGCTTTCTTT.

The chain links TRBV20-1 to TRBJ1-2, with TRBD1 matching 7 bases. With 3 bases clipped from V and 4 bases from J, the junction kept 8 bases outside the gene matches. The CDR3 consists of 14 residues. CDR1 and CDR2 (germline): DFQATT, SNEGSKA (reference sequence). CDR3 loop: CSASRARGGYGYTF. CDR3 nucleotides: TGCAGTGCTAGTAGGGCCAGGGGGGGCTATGGCTACACCTTC.

The chain has TRBV29-1 and TRBJ1-1, with D unclear. This CDR3 comprises 14 residues. The V end lost 4 bases, the J end lost 1 base, and 13 bases lay between the germline ends. Germline V gene data show CDR1 as SQVTM and CDR2 as ANQGSEA. CDR3 coding DNA: TGCAGCGTTGCTTTTGGGCAGCGGAACACTGAAGCTTTCTTT. Residues: CSVAFGQRNTEAFF.

V gene TRBV7-9 combines with J gene TRBJ1-4; D not resolved. The germline V gene encodes CDR1 SEHNR and CDR2 FQNEAQ (reference sequence). Trimming left V 5 bases short and J 0 bases short, with 7 bases between. The CDR3 contains 14 residues. This CDR3 is CASSRISTNEKLFF. The DNA for the CDR3 is TGTGCCAGCAGCAGAATTTCAACTAATGAAAAACTGTTTTTT.

This chain connects TRBV5-4 to TRBJ1-2; D is ambiguous. CDR1 is SGHNT, CDR2 YYREEE, per germline (reference sequence). The CDR3 spans 14 residues. V was shortened by 0 bases and J by 2 bases, with 8 bases between the two germline ends. CDR3 sequence (DNA): TGTGCCAGCAGCTTGGACGCAGCAAACTATGGCTACACCTTC. It translates to CASSLDAANYGYTF.

The chain joins TRBV19 to TRBJ1-2, with a possible D match to TRBD1 (5 bases). The CDR3 length is 15 residues. With 1 base removed from V and 3 bases from J, the gap between germline ends came to 12 bases. The germline V gene encodes CDR1 LNHDA and CDR2 SQIVND (reference sequence). CDR3 region: CASSIVGGADYGYTF. Here the CDR3 DNA reads TGTGCCAGTAGTATAGTAGGAGGGGCGGACTATGGCTACACCTTC.

V usage is TRBV9 and J usage is TRBJ2-1; tentatively, D is TRBD2 (6 bases). The V gene lost 4 bases and the J gene lost 2 bases, with 13 bases spanning the gap. The CDR3 sequence is 15 residues long. Per germline, CDR1 SGDLS and CDR2 YYNGEE. The DNA for the CDR3 is TGTGCCAGCAGCCCCCAGGGCGGGACCTACAATGAGCAGTTCTTC. Translated: CASSPQGGTYNEQFF.

The chain has TRBV19 and TRBJ2-7; TRBD2 matches 7 bases. This CDR3 comprises 15 residues. J was trimmed by 3 bases and V by 3 bases; bases with no gene match: 8. Germline lookup yields CDR1 LNHDA and CDR2 SQIVND (reference sequence). The CDR3 nucleotides are TGTGCCAGTAGTATGAGGCTAGCGGAGGGCTACGAGCAGTACTTC. Translation: CASSMRLAEGYEQYF.

The J gene is TRBJ1-1, the V gene TRBV2, with 7 bases lining up with TRBD1. Trimming cost V 6 bases and J 1 base; bases outside gene matches: 11. The CDR3 contains 16 residues. The germline gives CDR1 SNHLY, CDR2 FYNNEI. The CDR3 nucleotides read TGTGCCAGCAGGGATCCCCGGGACAGAAAGAACACTGAAGCTTTCTTT. Encoded protein: CASRDPRDRKNTEAFF.

This clone was seen only a few times. This rearrangement joins TRBV10-2 to TRBJ2-1, with 12 bases fitting TRBD2. The CDR3 consists of 17 residues. The J segment lost 1 base and the V segment lost 5 bases, leaving 6 bases of the junction unmatched. Per the germline V gene, CDR1 is WSHSY and CDR2 is SAAADI. CDR3 in amino acids: CASSSATSGRSYNEQFF. The CDR3 nucleotides read TGCGCCAGCAGTTCCGCTACTAGCGGGAGGTCCTACAATGAGCAGTTCTTC.

The J gene is TRBJ2-1, the V gene TRBV7-9; a weak D match, TRBD2 (6 bases). V was clipped by 3 bases and J by 5 bases, with 11 bases between them. The germline CDR1 and CDR2 sequences are SEHNR and FQNEAQ (reference sequence). The CDR3 extends over 14 amino acids. CDR3 amino acids: CASSFYGSDNEQFF. CDR3 DNA sequence: TGTGCCAGCAGCTTTTACGGGAGCGACAATGAGCAGTTCTTC. The full variable domain, with the rest looked up from reference TRBV7-9 and TRBJ2-1, is DTGVSQNPRHKITKRGQNVTFRCDPISEHNRLYWYRQTLGQGPEFLTYFQNEAQLEKSRLLSDRFSAERPKGSFSTLEIQRTEQGDSAMYLCASSFYGSDNEQFFGPGTRLTVL.